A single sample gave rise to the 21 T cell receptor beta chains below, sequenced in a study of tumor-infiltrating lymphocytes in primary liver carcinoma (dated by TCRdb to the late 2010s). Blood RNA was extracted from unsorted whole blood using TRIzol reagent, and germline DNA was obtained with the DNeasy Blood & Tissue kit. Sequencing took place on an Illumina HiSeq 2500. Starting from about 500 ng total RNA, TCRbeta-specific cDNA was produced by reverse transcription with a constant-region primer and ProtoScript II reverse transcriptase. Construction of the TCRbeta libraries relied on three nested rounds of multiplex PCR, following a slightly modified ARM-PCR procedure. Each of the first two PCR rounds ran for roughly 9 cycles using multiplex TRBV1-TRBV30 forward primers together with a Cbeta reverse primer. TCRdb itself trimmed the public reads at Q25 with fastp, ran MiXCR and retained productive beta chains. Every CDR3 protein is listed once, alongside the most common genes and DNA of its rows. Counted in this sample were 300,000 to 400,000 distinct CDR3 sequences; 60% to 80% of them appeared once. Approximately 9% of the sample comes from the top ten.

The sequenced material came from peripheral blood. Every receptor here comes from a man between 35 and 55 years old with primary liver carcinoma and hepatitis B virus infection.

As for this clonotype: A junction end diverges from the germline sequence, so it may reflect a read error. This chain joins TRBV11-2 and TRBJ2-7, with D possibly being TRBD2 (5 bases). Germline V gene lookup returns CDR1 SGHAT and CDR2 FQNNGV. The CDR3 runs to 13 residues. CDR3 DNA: TGTGCCAGCAGCCCCGGGATCTCAGGCGAGCATTACTTC. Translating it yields CASSPGISGEHYF.

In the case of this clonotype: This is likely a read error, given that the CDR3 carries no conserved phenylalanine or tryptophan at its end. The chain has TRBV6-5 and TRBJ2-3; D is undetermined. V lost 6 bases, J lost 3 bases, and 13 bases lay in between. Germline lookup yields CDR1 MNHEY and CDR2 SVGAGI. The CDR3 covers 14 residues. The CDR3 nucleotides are TGTGCCAGCAGCCTCCAACCAGTGACAGATACGCAGTATTTG. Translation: CASSLQPVTDTQYL.

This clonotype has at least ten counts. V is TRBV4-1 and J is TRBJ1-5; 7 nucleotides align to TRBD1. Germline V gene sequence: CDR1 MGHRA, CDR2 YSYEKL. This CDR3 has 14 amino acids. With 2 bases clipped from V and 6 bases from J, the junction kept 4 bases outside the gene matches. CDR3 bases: TGCGCCAGCAGCCAACGGGACAGCGGTCAGCCCCAGCATTTT. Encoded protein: CASSQRDSGQPQHF.

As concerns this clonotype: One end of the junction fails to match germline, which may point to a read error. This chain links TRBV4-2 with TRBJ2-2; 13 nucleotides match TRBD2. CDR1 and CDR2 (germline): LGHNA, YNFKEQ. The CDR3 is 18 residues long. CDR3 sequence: CASSPQLAGGPSIGELFF. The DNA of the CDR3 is TGCGCCAGCAGCCCCCAACTAGCGGGAGGGCCTTCCATCGGGGAGCTGTTTTTT.

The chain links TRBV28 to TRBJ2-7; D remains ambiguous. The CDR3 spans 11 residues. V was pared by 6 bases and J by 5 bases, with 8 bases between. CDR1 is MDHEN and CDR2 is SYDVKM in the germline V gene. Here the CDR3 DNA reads TGTGCCAGCAGCGCCTCACACGAGCAGTACTTC. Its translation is CASSASHEQYF.

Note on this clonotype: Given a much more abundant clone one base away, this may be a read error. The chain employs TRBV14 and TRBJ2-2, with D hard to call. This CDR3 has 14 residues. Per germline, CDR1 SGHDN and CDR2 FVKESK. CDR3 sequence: CVSRIRANTGELFF. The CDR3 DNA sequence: TGTGTCAGCAGGATAAGGGCGAACACCGGGGAGCTGTTTTTT.

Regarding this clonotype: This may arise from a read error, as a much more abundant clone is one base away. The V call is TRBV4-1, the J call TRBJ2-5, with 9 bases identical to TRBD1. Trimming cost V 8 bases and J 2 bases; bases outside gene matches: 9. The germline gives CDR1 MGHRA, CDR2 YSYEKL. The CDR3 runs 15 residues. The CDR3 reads CASGPRDRDQETQYF. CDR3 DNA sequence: TGCGCCAGCGGCCCCCGGGACAGGGATCAAGAGACCCAGTACTTC.

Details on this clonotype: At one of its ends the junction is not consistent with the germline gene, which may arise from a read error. The CDR3 DNA follows: TGTGCCAGCAGCACAGCCGGGACTAGCGGGAGACCAGCTAGCAGAGATACGCAGTATTTT. Protein: CASSTAGTSGRPASRDTQYF. The chain couples TRBV11-3 to TRBJ2-3; TRBD2 matches at 14 bases. This CDR3 comprises 20 residues. The germline V gene has CDR1 SGHNT and CDR2 YENEEA.

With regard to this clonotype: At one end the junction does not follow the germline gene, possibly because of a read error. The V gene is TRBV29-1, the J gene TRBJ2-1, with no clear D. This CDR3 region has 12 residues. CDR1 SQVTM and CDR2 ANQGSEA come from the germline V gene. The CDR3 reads CSVDPGNNEQLF. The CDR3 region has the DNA TGCAGCGTTGATCCTGGGAACAATGAGCAGTTATTC.

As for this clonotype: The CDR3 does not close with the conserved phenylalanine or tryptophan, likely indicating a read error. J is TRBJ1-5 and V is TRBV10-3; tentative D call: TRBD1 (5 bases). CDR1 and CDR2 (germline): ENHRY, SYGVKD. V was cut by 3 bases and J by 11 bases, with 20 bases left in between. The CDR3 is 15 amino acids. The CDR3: CAISEGQGGRQSQHL. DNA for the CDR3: TGTGCCATCAGTGAAGGTCAGGGCGGGAGGCAGTCCCAGCATTTA.

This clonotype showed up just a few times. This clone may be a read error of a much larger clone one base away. This CDR3 reads CGTGGLDEKLFF. The CDR3 coding sequence is TGCGGGACAGGGGGCCTGGATGAAAAACTGTTTTTT. This chain links TRBV29-1 with TRBJ1-4, with TRBD1 identical over 12 bases. CDR3 length equals 12 residues. The germline V gene has CDR1 SQVTM and CDR2 ANQGSEA. Full variable domain (remainder filled in from reference TRBV29-1 and TRBJ1-4): SAVISQKPSRDICQRGTSLTIQCQVDSQVTMMFWYRQQPGQSLTLIATANQGSEATYESGFVIDKFPISRPNLTFSTLTVSNMSPEDSSIYLCGTGGLDEKLFFGSGTQLSVL.

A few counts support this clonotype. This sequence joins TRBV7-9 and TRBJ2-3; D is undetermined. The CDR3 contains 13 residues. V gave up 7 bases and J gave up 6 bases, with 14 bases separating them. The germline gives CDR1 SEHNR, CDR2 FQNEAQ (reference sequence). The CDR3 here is CASTTAGSDTQYF. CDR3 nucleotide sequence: TGTGCCAGCACCACGGCCGGTTCTGATACGCAGTATTTT.

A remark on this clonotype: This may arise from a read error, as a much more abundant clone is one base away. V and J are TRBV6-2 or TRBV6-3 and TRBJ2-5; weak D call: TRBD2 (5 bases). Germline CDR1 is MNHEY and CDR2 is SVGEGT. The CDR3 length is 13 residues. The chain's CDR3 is CVSSYGIQETQYF. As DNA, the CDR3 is TGTGTCAGCAGTTACGGGATTCAAGAGACCCAGTACTTC.

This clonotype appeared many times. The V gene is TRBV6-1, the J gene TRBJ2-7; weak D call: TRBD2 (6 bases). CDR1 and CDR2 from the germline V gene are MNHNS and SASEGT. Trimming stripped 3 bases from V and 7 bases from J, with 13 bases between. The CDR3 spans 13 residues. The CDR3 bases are TGTGCCAGCAGTGACTCTCTGCGGGGAGAGCAGTACTTC. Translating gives CASSDSLRGEQYF.

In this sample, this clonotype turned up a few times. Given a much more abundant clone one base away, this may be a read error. In nucleotides, the CDR3 is TGCAGCGTTGCCAGGGACAGCTACGATCAGTACTTC. Translating it yields CSVARDSYDQYF. The rearrangement uses TRBV29-1 and TRBJ2-7, with 7 bases aligning to TRBD1. This CDR3 spans 12 amino acids. Germline V lookup: CDR1 SQVTM, CDR2 ANQGSEA.

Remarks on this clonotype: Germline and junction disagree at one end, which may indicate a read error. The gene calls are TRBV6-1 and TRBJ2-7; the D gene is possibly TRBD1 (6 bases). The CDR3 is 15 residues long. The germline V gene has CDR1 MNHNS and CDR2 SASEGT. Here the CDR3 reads CASSEAGTLTDEPYF. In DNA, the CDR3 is TGTGCCAGCAGTGAAGCCGGGACATTAACGGACGAGCCGTACTTC.

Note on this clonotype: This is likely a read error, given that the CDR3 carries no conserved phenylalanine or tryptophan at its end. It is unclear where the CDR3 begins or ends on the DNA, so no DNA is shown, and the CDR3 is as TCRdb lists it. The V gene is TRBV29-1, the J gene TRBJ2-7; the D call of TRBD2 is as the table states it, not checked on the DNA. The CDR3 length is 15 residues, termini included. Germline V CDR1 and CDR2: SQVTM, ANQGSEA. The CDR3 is CSVTGLAETSYEQYY.

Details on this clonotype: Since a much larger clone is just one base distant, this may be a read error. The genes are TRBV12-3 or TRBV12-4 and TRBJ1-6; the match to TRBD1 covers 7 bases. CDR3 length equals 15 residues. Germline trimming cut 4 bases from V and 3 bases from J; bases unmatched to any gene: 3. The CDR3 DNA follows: TGTGCCAGCAGTTCGGACAGGAACTATAATTCACCCCTCCACTTT. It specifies CASSSDRNYNSPLHF.

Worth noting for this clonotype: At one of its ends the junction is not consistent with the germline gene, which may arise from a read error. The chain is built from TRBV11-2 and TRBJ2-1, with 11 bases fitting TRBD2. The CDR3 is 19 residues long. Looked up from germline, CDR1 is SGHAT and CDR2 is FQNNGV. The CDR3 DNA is TGTGCCAGCAGCCGGGTGGGCCTTACTAGCGGGAGCTCCTACAAAGAGCAGTTCTTC. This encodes CASSRVGLTSGSSYKEQFF. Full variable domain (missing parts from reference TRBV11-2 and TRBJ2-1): EAGVAQSPRYKIIEKRQSVAFWCNPISGHATLYWYQQILGQGPKLLIQFQNNGVVDDSQLPKDRFSAERLKGVDSTLKIQPAKLEDSAVYLCASSRVGLTSGSSYKEQFFGPGTRLTVL.

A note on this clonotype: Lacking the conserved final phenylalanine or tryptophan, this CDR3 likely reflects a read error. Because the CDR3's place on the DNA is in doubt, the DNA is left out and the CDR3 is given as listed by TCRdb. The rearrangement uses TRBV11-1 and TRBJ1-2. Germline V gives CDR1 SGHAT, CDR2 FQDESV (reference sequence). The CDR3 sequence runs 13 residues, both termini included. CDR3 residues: CASSLSANYGCTV.

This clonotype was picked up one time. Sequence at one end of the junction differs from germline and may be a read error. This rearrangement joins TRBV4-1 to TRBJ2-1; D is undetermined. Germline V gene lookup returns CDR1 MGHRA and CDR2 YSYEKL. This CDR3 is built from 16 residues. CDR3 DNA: TGCACCAGCAGCCGAGTCGCCGGCGCAGCTAACAATGAGCAGTTCTTC. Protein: CTSSRVAGAANNEQFF.